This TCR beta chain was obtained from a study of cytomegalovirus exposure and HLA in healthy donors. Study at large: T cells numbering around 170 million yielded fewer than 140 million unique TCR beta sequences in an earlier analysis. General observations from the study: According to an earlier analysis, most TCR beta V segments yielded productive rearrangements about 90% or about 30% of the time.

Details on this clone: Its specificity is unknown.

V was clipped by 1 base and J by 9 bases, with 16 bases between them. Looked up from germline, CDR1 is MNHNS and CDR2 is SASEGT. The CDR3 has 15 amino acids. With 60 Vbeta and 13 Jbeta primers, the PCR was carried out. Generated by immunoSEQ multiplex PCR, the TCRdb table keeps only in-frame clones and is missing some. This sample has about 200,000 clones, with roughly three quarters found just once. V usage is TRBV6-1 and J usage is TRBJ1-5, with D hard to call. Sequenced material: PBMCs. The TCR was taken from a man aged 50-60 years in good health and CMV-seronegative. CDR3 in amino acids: CASSEVVADKAPQHF. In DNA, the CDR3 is TGTGCCAGCAGTGAAGTGGTGGCAGACAAGGCGCCCCAGCATTTT.